This T cell receptor beta chain was found in a study of radiotherapy plus CTLA-4 blockade in lung cancer. Study background: Disease control was achieved by less than 40% of patients, and objective responses by 18%. General observations from the study: Early clonal dynamics of blood T cells, together with interferon-beta, were reported as the best response predictor. In blood, after radiotherapy plus ipilimumab, tumor-derived TCR clones expanded.

This CDR3 has 14 residues. Trimming took off 5 bases at V and 0 bases at J, with 7 bases between the two ends. Germline assignment: CDR1 MNHEY and CDR2 SMNVEV (reference sequence). In chemo-refractory metastatic non-small-cell lung cancer, patients got ipilimumab CTLA-4 blockade together with focal radiation. The method was immunoSEQ multiplex PCR; TCRdb's version includes in-frame clones alone and lacks a portion of them. The table includes 52,000 or so clones, about 80% detected once. Concerning this clone: Its target is not known.

This TCR was recovered from a human donor with non-small cell lung cancer whose response to radiotherapy plus ipilimumab could not be evaluated. The source material was peripheral blood, sampled from a patient treated with radiotherapy plus ipilimumab. The chain links TRBV27 to TRBJ2-2; D remains unclear. The CDR3 sequence is CASSPRTNTGELFF. CDR3 bases: TGTGCCAGCAGTCCCAGAACGAACACCGGGGAGCTGTTTTTT.